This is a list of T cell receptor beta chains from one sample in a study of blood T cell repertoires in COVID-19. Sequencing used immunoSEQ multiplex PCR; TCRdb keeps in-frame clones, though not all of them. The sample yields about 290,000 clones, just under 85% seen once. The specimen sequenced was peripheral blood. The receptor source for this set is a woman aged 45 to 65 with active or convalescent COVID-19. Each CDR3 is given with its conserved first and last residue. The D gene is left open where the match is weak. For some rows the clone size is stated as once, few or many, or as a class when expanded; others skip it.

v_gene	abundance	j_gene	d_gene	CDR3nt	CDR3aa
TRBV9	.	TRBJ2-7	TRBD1	TGTGCCAGCAGCGTAGCGGGACAGGGAGGTTACGAGCAGTACTTC	CASSVAGQGGYEQYF
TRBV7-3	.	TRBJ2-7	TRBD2	TGTGCCAGCCCGCGGGAGAGCAGTTACGAGCAGTACTTC	CASPRESSYEQYF
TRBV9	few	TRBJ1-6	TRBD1	TGTGCCAGCAGCGTCACAGGGGGTGGTTCACCCCTCCACTTT	CASSVTGGGSPLHF
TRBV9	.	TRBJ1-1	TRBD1	TGTGCCAGCAGCATGGGACAGGGGACCTGGGAGACTGAAGCTTTCTTT	CASSMGQGTWETEAFF
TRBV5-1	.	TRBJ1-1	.	TGCGCCAGCAGCGCGGGGGGGACTTACACTGAAGCTTTCTTT	CASSAGGTYTEAFF
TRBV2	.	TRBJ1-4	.	TGTGCCAGCAGCCCTTTCTCGACAGGCCGCAATGAAAAACTGTTTTTT	CASSPFSTGRNEKLFF
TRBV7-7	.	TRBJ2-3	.	TGTGCTAGCAGCTTGGGGCACTCTCCAACGGATACGCAGTATTTT	CASSLGHSPTDTQYF
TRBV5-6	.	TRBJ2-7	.	TGTGCCAGCAGCTTGGAAGGCAGGGACTACGAGCAGTACTTC	CASSLEGRDYEQYF
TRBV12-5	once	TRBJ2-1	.	TGTGCTAGTGGTTTGCCACTCAATGAGCAGTTCTTC	CASGLPLNEQFF
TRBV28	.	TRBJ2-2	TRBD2	TGTGCCAGCAGTTCCCTAGCGGAGACGAACACCGGGGAGCTGTTTTTT	CASSSLAETNTGELFF
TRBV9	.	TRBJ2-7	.	TGTGCCAGCAGCGTCGAGGGTTGGCCCTACGAGCAGTACTTC	CASSVEGWPYEQYF
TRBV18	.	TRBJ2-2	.	TGTGCCAGCTCACCACTGGGGTTCACAGGCGGGAACACCGGGGAGCTGTTTTTT	CASSPLGFTGGNTGELFF
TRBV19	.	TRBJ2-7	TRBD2	TGTGCCAGTAGTCTGACTAGCGGGCGTAGCGAGCAGTACTTC	CASSLTSGRSEQYF
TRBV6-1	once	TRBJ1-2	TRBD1	TGTGCCAGCAGTGAGTCCTGGGTCAGGGGGTCTAACTATGGCTACACCTTC	CASSESWVRGSNYGYTF
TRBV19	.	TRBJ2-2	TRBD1	TGTGCCAGTAGGGGACAGGGGATAACCGGGGAGCTGTTTTTT	CASRGQGITGELFF
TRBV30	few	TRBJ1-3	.	TGTGCCTGCCAGACAGGAAACTCTGGAAACACCATATATTTT	CACQTGNSGNTIYF
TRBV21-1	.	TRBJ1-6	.	TGTGCCAGCAGCAAAATGGACTCCGGGACATCTAATTCACCCCTCCACTTT	CASSKMDSGTSNSPLHF
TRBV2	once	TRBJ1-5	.	TGTGCCAGCAGATTCAGGGGAGGCAATCAGCCCCAGCATTTT	CASRFRGGNQPQHF
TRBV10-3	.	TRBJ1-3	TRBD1	TGTGCCATCAGTGGGACAGGTCGGGGGTATGGAAACACCATATATTTT	CAISGTGRGYGNTIYF
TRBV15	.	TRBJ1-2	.	TGTGCCACCAGCAGAGATAGGCGGGCGGGCTATGGCTACACCTTC	CATSRDRRAGYGYTF
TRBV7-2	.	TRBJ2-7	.	TGTGCCAGCAGCTTATCACTAGGAACTTACGAGCAGTACTTC	CASSLSLGTYEQYF
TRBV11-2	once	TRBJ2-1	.	TGTGCCAGCAGCGTCGGAGTGACTGAGCAGTTCTTC	CASSVGVTEQFF
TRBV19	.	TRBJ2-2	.	TGTGCCAGTGCCTTTGGAGGGAGGAACACCGGGGAGCTGTTTTTT	CASAFGGRNTGELFF
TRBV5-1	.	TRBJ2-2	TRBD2	TGCGCCAGCAGCCCTCCGGGACTAGCGGGAGCCGGGGAGCTGTTTTTT	CASSPPGLAGAGELFF
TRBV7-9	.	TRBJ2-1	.	TGTGCCAGCAGCTTAGGTGGGCAGGTGCAGTTCTTC	CASSLGGQVQFF
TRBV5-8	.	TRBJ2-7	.	TGTGCCAGCAGCTTGCGGGGGTCCCTATCCTACGAGCAGTACTTC	CASSLRGSLSYEQYF
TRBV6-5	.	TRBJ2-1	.	TGTGCCAGCAGGAGAAGTAAGATCTCCTACAATGAGCAGTTCTTC	CASRRSKISYNEQFF
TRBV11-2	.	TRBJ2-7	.	TGTGCCAGCTGCCGACAGCGCCCCTACGAGCAGTACTTC	CASCRQRPYEQYF
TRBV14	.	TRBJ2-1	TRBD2	TGTGCCAGCAGCCAAGATCTAGCGGGTGAGCAGTTCTTC	CASSQDLAGEQFF
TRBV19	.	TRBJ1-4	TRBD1	TGTGCCAGTAGCTACAGGGGAGGCGAAAAACTGTTTTTT	CASSYRGGEKLFF
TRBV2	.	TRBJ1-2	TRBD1	TGTGCCAGCAGTAGGGACAGGGGTCGCGATGGCTACACCTTC	CASSRDRGRDGYTF
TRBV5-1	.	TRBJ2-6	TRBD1	TGCGCCAGCAGCTTTGGGACAGGGGGCTCGGGGGCCAACGTCCTGACTTTC	CASSFGTGGSGANVLTF
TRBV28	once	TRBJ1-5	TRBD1	TGTGCCAGCAGCCTCGGGACAGGGTGGAATCAGCCCCAGCATTTT	CASSLGTGWNQPQHF
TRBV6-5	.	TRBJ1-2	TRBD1	TGTGCCAGCAGCGCCAGGGGGATCAGGGGCTACACCTTC	CASSARGIRGYTF
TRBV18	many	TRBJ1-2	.	TGTGCCAGCTCACCCCCCGAGCGGGTTTTATATGGCTACACCTTC	CASSPPERVLYGYTF
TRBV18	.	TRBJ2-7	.	TGTGCCAGCTCACTAAGTTACAGGGACGAGCAGTACTTC	CASSLSYRDEQYF
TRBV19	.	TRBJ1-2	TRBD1	TGTGCCAGTAGCCCCACGGGACAGGGTCGGATGGGCTACACCTTC	CASSPTGQGRMGYTF
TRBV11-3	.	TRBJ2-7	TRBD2	TGTGCCAGCAGCTTATTTGGTCCACTAGCGGTGCAGTACTTC	CASSLFGPLAVQYF
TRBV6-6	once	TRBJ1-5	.	TGTGCCAGCAGCCTTCGGCAGGGCGATCAGCCCCAGCATTTT	CASSLRQGDQPQHF
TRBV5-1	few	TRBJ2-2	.	TGCGCCAGCAGCTTGTCGGTCACCGGGGAGCTGTTTTTT	CASSLSVTGELFF
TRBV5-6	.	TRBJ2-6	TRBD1	TGTGCCAGCAGCCGGGGGACAGGGGGCTCTGGGGCCAACGTCCTGACTTTC	CASSRGTGGSGANVLTF
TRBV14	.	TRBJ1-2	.	TGTGCCAGCAGCCAAGAACTGAACTATGGCTACACCTTC	CASSQELNYGYTF
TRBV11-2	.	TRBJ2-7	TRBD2	TGTGCCAGCAGCTTGGAGGGACTAGCTGGCTACGAGCAGTACTTC	CASSLEGLAGYEQYF
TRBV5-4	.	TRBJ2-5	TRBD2	TGTGCCAGCAGCTTGGGAGGGCTAGCGGGAGCTGAGACCCAGTACTTC	CASSLGGLAGAETQYF
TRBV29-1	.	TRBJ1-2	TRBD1	TGCAGCGCATCGGGACAGGGAAACTATGGCTACACCTTC	CSASGQGNYGYTF
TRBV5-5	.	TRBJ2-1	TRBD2	TGTGCCAGCAGCCCCCTGGGACTAGGGCAATACAATGAGCAGTTCTTC	CASSPLGLGQYNEQFF
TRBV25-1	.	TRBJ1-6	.	TGTGCCAGCAGTGAGTACAGGGCTGATTCACCCCTCCACTTT	CASSEYRADSPLHF
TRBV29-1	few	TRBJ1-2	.	TGCAGCGTTCAAGGCCTCAGGGGTGGCTACACCTTC	CSVQGLRGGYTF
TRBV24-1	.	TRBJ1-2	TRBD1	TGTGCCACCAGTGTCCAGACAGGGTACCATGGCTACACCTTC	CATSVQTGYHGYTF
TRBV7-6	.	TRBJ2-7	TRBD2	TGTGCCAGCAGCTTAGGGGCTAGCGGGAGGGCCGGGTTGGACGAGCAGTACTTC	CASSLGASGRAGLDEQYF
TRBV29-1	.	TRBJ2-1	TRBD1	TGCAGCGTTAGACGACAGGGAAACGCCAATGAGCAGTTCTTC	CSVRRQGNANEQFF
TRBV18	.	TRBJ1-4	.	TGTGCCAGCTCACCTCGATCAGGGGTGCTGTTTTTT	CASSPRSGVLFF
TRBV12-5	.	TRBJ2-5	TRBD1	TGTGCTAGTGGTTTGCTCCTAACAGGGGGCGTTAGCCCCCAAGAGACCCAGTACTTC	CASGLLLTGGVSPQETQYF
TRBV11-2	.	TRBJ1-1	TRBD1	TGTGCCAGCAGCTCGACAGGGCACATGAACACTGAAGCTTTCTTT	CASSSTGHMNTEAFF